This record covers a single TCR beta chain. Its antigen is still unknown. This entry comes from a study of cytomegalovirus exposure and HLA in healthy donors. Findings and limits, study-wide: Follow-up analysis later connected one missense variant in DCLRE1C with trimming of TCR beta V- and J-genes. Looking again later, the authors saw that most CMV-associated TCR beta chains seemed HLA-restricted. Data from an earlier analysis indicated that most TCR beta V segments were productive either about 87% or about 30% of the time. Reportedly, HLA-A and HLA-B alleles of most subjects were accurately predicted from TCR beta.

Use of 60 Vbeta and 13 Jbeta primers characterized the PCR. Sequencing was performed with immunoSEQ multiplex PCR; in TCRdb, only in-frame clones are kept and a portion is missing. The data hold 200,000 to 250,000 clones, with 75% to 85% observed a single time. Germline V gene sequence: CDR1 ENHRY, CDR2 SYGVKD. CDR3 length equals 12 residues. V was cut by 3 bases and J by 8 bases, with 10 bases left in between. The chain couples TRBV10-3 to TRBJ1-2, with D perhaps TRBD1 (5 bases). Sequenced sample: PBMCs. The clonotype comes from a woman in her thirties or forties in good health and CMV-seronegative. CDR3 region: CAISEGVWGYTF. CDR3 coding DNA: TGTGCCATCAGTGAAGGGGTTTGGGGCTACACCTTC.